This T cell receptor (beta chain) was sequenced during a study of T-cell reconstitution after alpha-beta-depleted transplantation in children. Unique molecular identifiers were incorporated when the TCRbeta library was constructed. TCRdb recomputed calls from the PCR reads with MiXCR, one row per CDR3 protein. Of about 640,000 distinct CDR3 sequences listed, 16% were seen once; the top ten hold 1.1%. Germline trimming cut 5 bases from V and 0 bases from J; bases unmatched to any gene: 4. The CDR3 covers 15 residues. At least ten counts were recorded for this clonotype. This clonotype was sampled from a human donor who donated a stem cell graft to a child with acute myeloid leukemia. The V gene is TRBV12-3 or TRBV12-4, the J gene TRBJ1-5; 7 bases match TRBD1. This material consisted of PBMCs from the stem cell graft donor, taken from the stem cell graft. DNA for the CDR3: TGTGCCAGCAGTCCCGGGACAGTTAGCAATCAGCCCCAGCATTTT. This codes for CASSPGTVSNQPQHF.